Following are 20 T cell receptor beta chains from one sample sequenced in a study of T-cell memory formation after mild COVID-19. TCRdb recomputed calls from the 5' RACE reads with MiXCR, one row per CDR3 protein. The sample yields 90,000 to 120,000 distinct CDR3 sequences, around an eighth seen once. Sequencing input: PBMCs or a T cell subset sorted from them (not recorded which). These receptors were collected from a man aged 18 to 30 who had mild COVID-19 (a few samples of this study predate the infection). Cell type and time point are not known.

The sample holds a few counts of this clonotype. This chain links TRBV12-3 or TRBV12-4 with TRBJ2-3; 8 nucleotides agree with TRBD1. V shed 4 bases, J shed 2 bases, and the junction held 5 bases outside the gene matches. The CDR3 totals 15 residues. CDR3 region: CASSSDRDITDTQYF. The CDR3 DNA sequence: TGTGCCAGCAGTTCGGACAGGGACATCACAGATACGCAGTATTTT.

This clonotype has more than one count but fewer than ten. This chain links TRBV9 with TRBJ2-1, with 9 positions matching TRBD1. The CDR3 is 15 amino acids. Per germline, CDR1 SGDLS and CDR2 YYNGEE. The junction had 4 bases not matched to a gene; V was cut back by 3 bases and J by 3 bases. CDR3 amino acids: CASSAGDRVYNEQFF. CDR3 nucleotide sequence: TGTGCCAGCAGCGCTGGGGACAGGGTCTACAATGAGCAGTTCTTC.

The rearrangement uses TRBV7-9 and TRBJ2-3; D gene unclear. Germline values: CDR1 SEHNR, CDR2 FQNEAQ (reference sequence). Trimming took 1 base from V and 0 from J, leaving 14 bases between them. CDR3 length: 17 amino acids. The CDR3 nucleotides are TGTGCCAGCAGCTTAGAGTGGAGAACTCTAAGCACAGATACGCAGTATTTT. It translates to CASSLEWRTLSTDTQYF.

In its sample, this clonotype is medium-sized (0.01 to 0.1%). Here the CDR3 reads CASIKSRRVGRTGELFF. CDR3 sequence (DNA): TGTGCCAGCATCAAAAGCCGCCGGGTGGGGCGCACCGGGGAGCTGTTTTTT. The rearrangement links TRBV6-2 or TRBV6-3 to TRBJ2-2, with D maybe TRBD1 (5 bases). CDR3 length: 17 amino acids. The germline V gene encodes CDR1 MNHEY and CDR2 SVGEGT. Trimming pared 7 bases from V and 4 bases from J, leaving 22 bases between.

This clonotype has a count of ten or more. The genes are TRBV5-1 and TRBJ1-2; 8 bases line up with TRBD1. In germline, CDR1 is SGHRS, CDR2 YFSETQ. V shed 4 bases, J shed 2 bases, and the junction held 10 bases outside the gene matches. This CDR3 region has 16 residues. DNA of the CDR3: TGCGCCAGCAGCGCCGACAGGGGAACTGTAAACTATGGCTACACCTTC. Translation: CASSADRGTVNYGYTF.

CDR3 in DNA: TGTGCCAGCAGACGGACAGGGGGTTACTATGGCTACACCTTC. It codes for CASRRTGGYYGYTF. This rearrangement joins TRBV12-3 or TRBV12-4 to TRBJ1-2, with 10 bases that match TRBD1. The CDR3 consists of 14 residues. V shed 6 bases, J shed 3 bases, and the junction held 4 bases outside the gene matches.

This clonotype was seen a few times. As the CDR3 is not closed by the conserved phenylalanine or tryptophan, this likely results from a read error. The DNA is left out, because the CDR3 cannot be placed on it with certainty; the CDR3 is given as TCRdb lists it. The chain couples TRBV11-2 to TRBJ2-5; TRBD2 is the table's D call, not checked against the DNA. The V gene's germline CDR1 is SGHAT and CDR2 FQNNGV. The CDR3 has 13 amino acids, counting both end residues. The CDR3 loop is CASSGIRDSPLFP.

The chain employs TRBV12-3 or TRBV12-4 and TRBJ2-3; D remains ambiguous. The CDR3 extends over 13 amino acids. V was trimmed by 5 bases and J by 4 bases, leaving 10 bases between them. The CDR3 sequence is CASSPGRADTQYF. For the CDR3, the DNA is TGTGCCAGCAGTCCCGGGCGAGCAGATACGCAGTATTTT.

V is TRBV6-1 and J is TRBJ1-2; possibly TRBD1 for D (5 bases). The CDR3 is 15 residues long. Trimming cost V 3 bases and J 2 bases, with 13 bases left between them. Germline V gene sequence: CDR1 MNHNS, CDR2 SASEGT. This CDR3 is CASSDDPTANYGYTF. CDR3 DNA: TGTGCCAGCAGTGATGATCCGACAGCCAACTATGGCTACACCTTC.

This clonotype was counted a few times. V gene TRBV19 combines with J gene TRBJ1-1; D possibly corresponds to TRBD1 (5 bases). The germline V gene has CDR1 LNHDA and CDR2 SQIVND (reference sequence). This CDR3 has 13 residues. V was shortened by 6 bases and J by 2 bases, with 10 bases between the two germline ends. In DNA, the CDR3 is TGTGCCAGTAGCTATGGGGCTAACACTGAAGCTTTCTTT. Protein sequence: CASSYGANTEAFF.

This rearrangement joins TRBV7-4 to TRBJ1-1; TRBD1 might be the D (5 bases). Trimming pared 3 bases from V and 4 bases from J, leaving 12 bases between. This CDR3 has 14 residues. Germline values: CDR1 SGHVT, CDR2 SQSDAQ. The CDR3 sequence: CASSLRRDGTEAFF. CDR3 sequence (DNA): TGTGCCAGCAGCTTGAGGAGGGACGGCACTGAAGCTTTCTTT.

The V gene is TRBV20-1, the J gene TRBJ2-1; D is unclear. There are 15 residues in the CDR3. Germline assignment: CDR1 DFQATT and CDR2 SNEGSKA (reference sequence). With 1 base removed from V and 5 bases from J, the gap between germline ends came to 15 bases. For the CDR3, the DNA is TGCAGTGCTAGAGGAAGCCCAGGTGCAAACAATGAGCAGTTCTTC. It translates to CSARGSPGANNEQFF.

The CDR3 is CASSPRGLNEQFF. CDR3 bases: TGTGCCAGCAGTCCCCGGGGCTTAAATGAGCAGTTCTTC. The V call is TRBV12-3 or TRBV12-4, the J call TRBJ2-1; D could derive from TRBD1 or TRBD2 (5 bases each). The V end was cut by 5 bases, the J end by 7 bases, with 12 bases between. This CDR3 contains 13 residues.

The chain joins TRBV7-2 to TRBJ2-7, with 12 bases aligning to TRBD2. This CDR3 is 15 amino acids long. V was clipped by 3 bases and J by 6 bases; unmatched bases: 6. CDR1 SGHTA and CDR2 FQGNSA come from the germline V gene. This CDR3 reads CASSLTLAGGREQYF. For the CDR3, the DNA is TGTGCCAGCAGCTTGACACTAGCGGGGGGACGCGAGCAGTACTTC.

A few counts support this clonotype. The CDR3 loop reads CASSYDQGRIAFF. The CDR3, as DNA: TGTGCCAGCAGTTACGACCAGGGCAGAATAGCTTTCTTT. The chain employs TRBV6-5 and TRBJ1-1, with D tentatively TRBD1 (5 bases). The CDR3 extends over 13 amino acids. CDR1 and CDR2 from the germline V gene are MNHEY and SVGAGI. V was trimmed by 2 bases and J by 10 bases, leaving 14 bases between them.

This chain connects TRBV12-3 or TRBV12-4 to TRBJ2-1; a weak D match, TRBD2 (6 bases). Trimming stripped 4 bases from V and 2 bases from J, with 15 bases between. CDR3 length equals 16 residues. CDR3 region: CASSSPRGVAYNEQFF. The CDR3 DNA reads TGTGCCAGCAGTTCTCCGCGGGGAGTTGCCTACAATGAGCAGTTCTTC.

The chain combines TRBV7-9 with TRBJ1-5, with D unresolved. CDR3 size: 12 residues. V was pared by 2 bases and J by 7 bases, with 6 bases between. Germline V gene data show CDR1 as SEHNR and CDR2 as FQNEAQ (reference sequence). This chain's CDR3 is CASSLFNQPQHF. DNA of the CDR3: TGTGCCAGCAGCTTATTTAACCAGCCCCAGCATTTT.

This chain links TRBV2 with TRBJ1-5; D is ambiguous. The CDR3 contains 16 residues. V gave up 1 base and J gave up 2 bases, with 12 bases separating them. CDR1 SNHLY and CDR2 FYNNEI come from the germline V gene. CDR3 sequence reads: CASSEGGETRNQPQHF. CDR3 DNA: TGTGCCAGCAGTGAAGGCGGGGAGACTCGCAATCAGCCCCAGCATTTT.

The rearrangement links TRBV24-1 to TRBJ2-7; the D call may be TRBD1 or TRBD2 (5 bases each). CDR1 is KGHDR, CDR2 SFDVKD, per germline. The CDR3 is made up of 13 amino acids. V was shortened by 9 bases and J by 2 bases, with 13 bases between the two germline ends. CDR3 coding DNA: TGTGCCACCGGGACGAGACCTACCTACGAGCAGTACTTC. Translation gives CATGTRPTYEQYF.

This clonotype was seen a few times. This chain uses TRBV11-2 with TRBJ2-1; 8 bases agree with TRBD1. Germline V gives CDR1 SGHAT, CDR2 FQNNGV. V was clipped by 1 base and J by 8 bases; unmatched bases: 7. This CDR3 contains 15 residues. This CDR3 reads CASSLGTGGMDEQFF. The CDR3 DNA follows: TGTGCCAGCAGCTTAGGTACAGGGGGAATGGATGAGCAGTTCTTC.